This T cell receptor (beta chain) was sequenced during a study of shared clonotypes between healthy human individuals. Study results and limitations: Generally, naive subsets (rather than memory subsets) showed larger estimated richness.

Worth noting for this clone: Its antigen is not identified.

A split of CD4+ cells into CD45RA+ naive and CD45RA-negative memory subsets was performed. Data came from immunoSEQ multiplex PCR; TCRdb stores just in-frame clones and leaves some out. The table records 2 million to 2.5 million clones, roughly 94% of them present only once. The ends lost 9 bases at V and 4 bases at J; junction bases unmatched: 6. Per germline, CDR1 MNHEY and CDR2 SVGAGI. CDR3 length: 13 amino acids. The J gene is TRBJ2-1, the V gene TRBV6-5, with 7 bases lining up with TRBD1. Sequencing was performed on naive CD4+ T cells sorted from blood. Subset in this sample: CD45RA+ positively selected. This clonotype originated in a man between 18 and 35 years old in good health. In DNA form, the CDR3 reads TGTGCCAGTCGGGACAGCCCTTACAATGAGCAGTTCTTC. Its protein product is CASRDSPYNEQFF.